Shown below are 12 T cell receptor beta chains from a single sample sequenced in a study of cytomegalovirus exposure and HLA in healthy donors. The PCR had 60 Vbeta and 13 Jbeta primers. TCRdb's copy holds only in-frame clones and misses some; the assay was immunoSEQ multiplex PCR. Of 150,000 to 170,000 clones in the sample, about 84% are singletons; the top ten hold about 5.6%. The sample was PBMCs. The origin of the receptors is a woman in her thirties or forties in good health and CMV-seropositive.

This chain uses TRBV18 with TRBJ2-5; TRBD2 matches at 12 bases. Germline assignment: CDR1 KGHSH and CDR2 LQKENI. This CDR3 is built from 14 residues. Trimming at V came to 4 bases and at J to 5 bases, leaving 2 bases not matched to a gene. CDR3 DNA: TGTGCCAGCTCACGACTAGCGGGAGTGGAGACCCAGTACTTC. Amino acid sequence: CASSRLAGVETQYF.

A few counts support this clone. The V call is TRBV7-6, the J call TRBJ1-5, with 12 bases matching TRBD1. Germline CDR1 and CDR2: SGHVS and FNYEAQ. The CDR3 spans 14 residues. The V segment lost 5 bases and the J segment 7 bases; nucleotides outside the gene matches: 3. The DNA of the CDR3 is TGTGCCAGCAGCCCCGGGACAGGGGGCCAGCCCCAGCATTTT. This sequence encodes CASSPGTGGQPQHF.

V gene TRBV5-6 combines with J gene TRBJ2-1, with 13 bases that match TRBD2. The germline CDR1 and CDR2 sequences are SGHDT and YYEEEE. The CDR3 extends over 15 amino acids. V shed 0 bases and J 10 bases; nucleotides not matched to a gene: 4. CDR3 DNA: TGTGCCAGCAGCTTGGGACTAGCGGGAGGAGTAGAGCAGTTCTTC. This codes for CASSLGLAGGVEQFF.

This clone has more than one count but fewer than ten. The rearrangement joins TRBV7-3 to TRBJ2-1; D may be TRBD2 (7 bases). Deletions cut 1 base from V and 7 bases from J, with 11 bases between. CDR3 length: 14 amino acids. Germline V gene lookup returns CDR1 SGHTA and CDR2 FQGTGA. DNA for the CDR3: TGTGCCAGCAGCTTAATGAGGGGGGGAAATGAGCAGTTCTTC. Its protein is CASSLMRGGNEQFF.

This sequence joins TRBV30 and TRBJ2-3, with 8 positions matching TRBD2. The CDR3 sequence is 12 residues long. The germline V gene encodes CDR1 GTSNPN and CDR2 SVGIG (reference sequence). V gave up 2 bases and J gave up 6 bases; unmatched junction bases: 1. The CDR3 reads CAWSLAGDTQYF. CDR3 coding DNA: TGTGCCTGGAGTTTAGCGGGGGATACGCAGTATTTT.

V is TRBV19 and J is TRBJ2-3; 9 bases match TRBD2. The CDR3 has 18 amino acids. Looked up from germline, CDR1 is LNHDA and CDR2 is SQIVND (reference sequence). The ends lost 4 bases at V and 1 base at J; junction bases unmatched: 12. This CDR3 is CASSTASGKRLGTDTQYF. CDR3 sequence (DNA): TGTGCCAGTAGTACTGCTAGCGGGAAAAGGCTAGGCACAGATACGCAGTATTTT.

This clone was detected only once. The rearrangement joins TRBV4-1 to TRBJ2-7, with 10 nucleotides matching TRBD2. Germline V gene sequence: CDR1 MGHRA, CDR2 YSYEKL. The CDR3 spans 15 residues. After removal of 2 bases from V and 4 bases from J, the junction contained 5 bases not matched to a gene. CDR3 sequence: CASSQLAGDPYEQYF. CDR3 in DNA: TGCGCCAGCAGCCAACTAGCGGGAGACCCATACGAGCAGTACTTC.

J is TRBJ2-7 and V is TRBV2; 9 bases agree with TRBD1. The CDR3 extends over 17 amino acids. The ends lost 7 bases at V and 1 base at J; junction bases unmatched: 14. Germline V gene data show CDR1 as SNHLY and CDR2 as FYNNEI. CDR3 sequence reads: CASKGVRRDRVSYEQYF. The CDR3 DNA reads TGTGCCAGCAAGGGGGTTCGGCGGGACAGGGTTTCCTACGAGCAGTACTTC.

The J gene is TRBJ2-7, the V gene TRBV19; a weak D match, TRBD2 (6 bases). V lost 5 bases to trimming and J lost 3 bases, with 8 bases between them. This CDR3 has 12 amino acids. The germline V gene encodes CDR1 LNHDA and CDR2 SQIVND (reference sequence). CDR3 DNA sequence: TGTGCCAGTAGTGTGGGAGGCTACGAGCAGTACTTC. Translation: CASSVGGYEQYF.

V and J are TRBV18 and TRBJ2-1; 11 bases map to TRBD2. The CDR3 contains 14 residues. Germline lookup yields CDR1 KGHSH and CDR2 LQKENI. After removal of 2 bases from V and 14 bases from J, the junction contained 8 bases not matched to a gene. In nucleotides, the CDR3 is TGTGCCAGCTCACCAAGAACTAGCGGGAGAGGCGAGTTCTTC. It encodes CASSPRTSGRGEFF.

The chain recombines TRBV4-2 with TRBJ1-5, with D uncertain. Trimming pared 1 base from V and 9 bases from J, leaving 16 bases between. Germline V gene data show CDR1 as LGHNA and CDR2 as YNFKEQ. The CDR3 sequence is 15 residues long. In DNA form, the CDR3 reads TGTGCCAGCAGCCAAGGAGGAGATCTTAGCCGGCCCCAGCATTTT. Translating it yields CASSQGGDLSRPQHF.

CDR3 DNA sequence: TGCGCCAGCAGCTCGGGACTAGTTCTACGTGGGCAGTACTTC. It yields the protein CASSSGLVLRGQYF. The chain links TRBV5-1 to TRBJ2-7, with 8 bases aligning to TRBD2. The germline V gene has CDR1 SGHRS and CDR2 YFSETQ. The CDR3 contains 14 residues. Trimming took 3 bases from V and 9 from J; bases not matched to a gene: 11.